A single sample gave rise to the 28 T cell receptor beta chains below, sequenced in a study of a mutant IDH1 vaccine in newly diagnosed glioma. Documented time point: week 35, safety follow-up. It was 300 ug of mutant IDH1 20-mer peptide that made up each vaccine dose, given with topical imiquimod. Assay: immunoSEQ multiplex PCR; the TCRdb copy retains only in-frame clones and omits some. In the table there are 50,000 to 70,000 clones, roughly 74% of which are singletons. Their target antigens are unknown. This specimen was PBMCs, taken from a glioma patient whose treatment included an IDH1 peptide vaccine. The receptors here all came from a man over 45 with glioma.

The J gene is TRBJ1-2, the V gene TRBV2; TRBD1 matches 9 bases. V shed 5 bases and J 8 bases; nucleotides not matched to a gene: 6. The CDR3 totals 13 residues. CDR1 is SNHLY, CDR2 FYNNEI, per germline. The CDR3 protein is CASSTDRGGGYTF. The CDR3 DNA is TGTGCCAGCAGTACGGACAGGGGAGGGGGCTACACCTTC.

The chain carries TRBV27 and TRBJ2-7, with 10 bases that match TRBD1. The ends lost 4 bases at V and 6 bases at J; junction bases unmatched: 3. The CDR3 totals 13 residues. Germline loops: CDR1 MNHEY, CDR2 SMNVEV (reference sequence). CDR3 nucleotides: TGTGCCAGCAGTTCCCGGGACAGGGGCGAGCAGTACTTC. The encoded protein is CASSSRDRGEQYF.

The V call is TRBV5-4, the J call TRBJ2-7, with 7 bases aligning to TRBD2. There are 16 residues in the CDR3. The germline V gene has CDR1 SGHNT and CDR2 YYREEE (reference sequence). V shed 4 bases, J shed 0 bases, and the junction held 10 bases outside the gene matches. CDR3 sequence reads: CASSAAGGGLSYEQYF. The CDR3, as DNA: TGTGCCAGCAGCGCCGCCGGGGGAGGGCTCTCCTACGAGCAGTACTTC. Combining the CDR3 with reference TRBV5-4 and TRBJ2-7 gives the whole variable domain ETGVTQSPTHLIKTRGQQVTLRCSSQSGHNTVSWYQQALGQGPQFIFQYYREEENGRGNFPPRFSGLQFPNYSSELNVNALELDDSALYLCASSAAGGGLSYEQYFGPGTRLTVT.

This clone was recorded only once. The gene calls are TRBV5-4 and TRBJ2-7, with 8 positions matching TRBD1. The CDR3 spans 15 residues. V lost 4 bases and J lost 3; bases outside the gene matches: 9. In germline, CDR1 is SGHNT, CDR2 YYREEE (reference sequence). This CDR3 reads CASSPAGQAGYEQYF. The CDR3 coding sequence is TGTGCCAGCAGCCCCGCGGGACAGGCGGGCTACGAGCAGTACTTC.

V and J are TRBV19 and TRBJ2-7, with TRBD1 matching 8 bases. The CDR3 covers 13 residues. The V gene's germline CDR1 is LNHDA and CDR2 SQIVND (reference sequence). Trimming removed 1 base from V and 7 bases from J; junction bases left unmatched: 3. The CDR3, as DNA: TGTGCCAGTAGTATAGGGACAGGGAGAGAGCAGTACTTC. Protein: CASSIGTGREQYF.

In DNA form, the CDR3 reads TGTGCCAGCAGTGATCAGGCAGAAGTAAACACTGAAGCTTTCTTT. It encodes CASSDQAEVNTEAFF. The J gene is TRBJ1-1, the V gene TRBV2; no clear D gene. This CDR3 comprises 15 residues. Germline V gene data show CDR1 as SNHLY and CDR2 as FYNNEI. Trimming took off 3 bases at V and 2 bases at J, with 13 bases between the two ends.

This clone has just one count. Within the sample, other DNA sequences also encode this same CDR3. CDR3 bases: TGTGCCAGCAGCTTAGACGGGGGGGGCTCTTACGAGCAGTACTTC. Residues: CASSLDGGGSYEQYF. The rearrangement links TRBV7-2 to TRBJ2-7, with 8 bases identical to TRBD2. V gave up 1 base and J gave up 4 bases; unmatched junction bases: 6. This CDR3 is 15 amino acids long. Germline V gives CDR1 SGHTA, CDR2 FQGNSA.

The genes are TRBV4-3 and TRBJ1-1; D is possibly TRBD1 (6 bases). Looked up from germline, CDR1 is LGHNA and CDR2 is YSLEER. The CDR3 totals 16 residues. V shed 0 bases and J shed 2 bases, with 13 bases lying between them. This chain's CDR3 is CASSQDIGTTNTEAFF. The CDR3 DNA reads as TGCGCCAGCAGCCAAGATATTGGGACAACTAACACTGAAGCTTTCTTT.

The chain recombines TRBV10-3 with TRBJ1-3; a possible D gene is TRBD1 (5 bases). CDR3 length equals 15 residues. Germline CDR1 is ENHRY and CDR2 is SYGVKD. Trimming pared 4 bases from V and 0 bases from J, leaving 10 bases between. CDR3 loop: CAISGGSISGNTIYF. The CDR3 region has the DNA TGTGCCATCAGTGGGGGCAGCATCTCTGGAAACACCATATATTTT.

The chain employs TRBV7-6 and TRBJ2-7; 12 bases align to TRBD1. This CDR3 contains 15 residues. From germline, CDR1 is SGHVS and CDR2 FNYEAQ. V gave up 1 base and J gave up 6 bases; unmatched junction bases: 4. The CDR3 here is CASSLVGTGGGEQYF. CDR3 DNA sequence: TGTGCCAGCAGCTTAGTCGGGACAGGGGGCGGCGAGCAGTACTTC.

This rearrangement joins TRBV4-3 to TRBJ1-2; 10 nucleotides agree with TRBD1. The CDR3 contains 16 residues. Germline assignment: CDR1 LGHNA and CDR2 YSLEER. V shed 4 bases, J shed 0 bases, and the junction held 5 bases outside the gene matches. The CDR3 spells CASSREGQGANYGYTF. CDR3 in DNA: TGCGCCAGCAGCCGAGAAGGACAGGGGGCTAACTATGGCTACACCTTC.

The rearrangement links TRBV27 to TRBJ2-1, with 7 bases matching TRBD1. The germline V gene has CDR1 MNHEY and CDR2 SMNVEV (reference sequence). With 0 bases clipped from V and 0 bases from J, the junction kept 5 bases outside the gene matches. This CDR3 is 17 amino acids long. CDR3 nucleotide sequence: TGTGCCAGCAGTTTATCGATAGGGGGCAGCTCCTACAATGAGCAGTTCTTC. Protein sequence: CASSLSIGGSSYNEQFF.

The V call is TRBV30, the J call TRBJ1-1, with no clear D. Trimming shortened V by 0 bases and J by 4 bases, and 15 bases separated the two germline ends. Germline V lookup: CDR1 GTSNPN, CDR2 SVGIG (reference sequence). The CDR3 sequence is 15 residues long. The CDR3: CAWSVEVALGTEAFF. The CDR3 nucleotides read TGTGCCTGGAGTGTAGAGGTCGCCCTGGGCACTGAAGCTTTCTTT.

The chain joins TRBV4-1 to TRBJ1-1; TRBD1 might be the D (5 bases). CDR1 and CDR2 (germline): MGHRA, YSYEKL. Trimming cost V 3 bases and J 5 bases, with 10 bases left between them. The CDR3 has 13 amino acids. CDR3 amino acids: CASSQGEGTEAFF. CDR3 nucleotide sequence: TGCGCCAGCAGCCAGGGAGAGGGGACTGAAGCTTTCTTT.

V gene TRBV5-5 combines with J gene TRBJ2-7, with 7 bases that match TRBD2. CDR1 and CDR2 from the germline V gene are SGHKS and YYEKEE (reference sequence). This CDR3 spans 12 amino acids. J was trimmed by 7 bases and V by 2 bases; bases with no gene match: 3. As DNA, the CDR3 is TGTGCCAGCAGCTTCCAGGGAGGGGAGCAGTACTTC. Translated, it gives CASSFQGGEQYF.

The rearrangement uses TRBV2 and TRBJ1-5, with a weak D call TRBD1 (6 bases). Trimming took off 3 bases at V and 1 base at J, with 19 bases between the two ends. Germline V CDR1 and CDR2: SNHLY, FYNNEI. The CDR3 is made up of 18 amino acids. The CDR3 nucleotides read TGTGCCAGCAGTGACCTCGGGCAGGGGAGGACGAGCAATCAGCCCCAGCATTTT. Amino acid sequence: CASSDLGQGRTSNQPQHF.

This clone showed up just a few times. The chain joins TRBV18 to TRBJ1-3; weak D call: TRBD1 (6 bases). The CDR3 spans 16 residues. The V gene's germline CDR1 is KGHSH and CDR2 LQKENI. V was cut by 1 base and J by 2 bases, with 12 bases left in between. This CDR3 is CASSPRNRVTGNTIYF. The CDR3 DNA reads TGTGCCAGCTCACCACGGAACAGGGTGACTGGAAACACCATATATTTT.

J is TRBJ1-5 and V is TRBV4-2, with D maybe TRBD1 (6 bases). V was trimmed by 0 bases and J by 6 bases, leaving 12 bases between them. Germline V gene sequence: CDR1 LGHNA, CDR2 YNFKEQ. This CDR3 is built from 15 residues. The CDR3 region is CASSQEVGGSQPQHF. The CDR3 DNA reads as TGTGCCAGCAGCCAAGAGGTAGGGGGGAGTCAGCCCCAGCATTTT.

The genes are TRBV13 and TRBJ2-3, with 10 bases matching TRBD1. V was clipped by 5 bases and J by 3 bases; unmatched bases: 8. From germline, CDR1 is PRHDT and CDR2 FYEKMQ (reference sequence). The CDR3 sequence is 16 residues long. The CDR3 region is CASSGGTGASTDTQYF. The CDR3 coding sequence is TGTGCCAGCAGCGGAGGGACAGGGGCTTCGACAGATACGCAGTATTTT.

V usage is TRBV7-6 and J usage is TRBJ1-2, with unresolved D. Germline V gives CDR1 SGHVS, CDR2 FNYEAQ. V lost 4 bases, J lost 8 bases, and 20 bases lay in between. The CDR3 loop spans 15 amino acids. The CDR3 protein is CASSSKLGNYEGYTF. The CDR3 DNA reads as TGTGCCAGCAGCTCAAAATTGGGAAACTATGAGGGCTACACCTTC.

The CDR3 nucleotides are TGTGCCAGCATCCTGACCGATAGCAATCAGCCCCAGCATTTT. This translates into CASILTDSNQPQHF. The chain is built from TRBV28 and TRBJ1-5, with unresolved D. The CDR3 has 14 residues. The germline V and J ends were trimmed by 7 bases and 0 bases, with 10 bases remaining between them. CDR1 MDHEN and CDR2 SYDVKM come from the germline V gene.

The rearrangement links TRBV6-5 to TRBJ2-5; D is ambiguous. Germline V gene sequence: CDR1 MNHEY, CDR2 SVGAGI. The length of the CDR3 is 16 residues. Trimming removed 2 bases at V and 2 bases at J, with 15 bases between. The CDR3 region is CASSYGAAVRQETQYF. CDR3 DNA sequence: TGTGCCAGCAGTTACGGCGCGGCCGTACGACAAGAGACCCAGTACTTC.

The CDR3 region is CASSPVDTEAFF. CDR3 nucleotides: TGTGCCAGCTCACCAGTGGACACTGAAGCTTTCTTT. This chain joins TRBV18 and TRBJ1-1, with D hard to call. Germline CDR1 KGHSH, CDR2 LQKENI. Trimming stripped 2 bases from V and 3 bases from J, with 4 bases between. CDR3 length: 12 amino acids.

This clone was found once. This chain uses TRBV1 with TRBJ1-1. TRBV1 is marked as a pseudogene. The CDR3 extends over 13 amino acids. DNA of the CDR3: TGCACCAGCAGCCAAGATGAGCAGTATGAAGCTTTCTTT. It translates to CTSSQDEQYEAFF.

The chain joins TRBV25-1 to TRBJ2-1; D might be TRBD1 or TRBD2, each matching 5 bases. V dropped 1 base and J dropped 9 bases, with 13 bases sitting between them. The CDR3 loop spans 14 amino acids. Germline V gives CDR1 MGHDK, CDR2 SYGVNS. DNA for the CDR3: TGTGCCAGCAGTGAATTGGGGACCTACGGTGAGCAGTTCTTC. Translating it yields CASSELGTYGEQFF.

The chain couples TRBV9 to TRBJ2-2, with 7 bases aligning to TRBD1. The length of the CDR3 is 16 residues. Germline V lookup: CDR1 SGDLS, CDR2 YYNGEE. The V segment lost 4 bases and the J segment 0 bases; nucleotides outside the gene matches: 6. This CDR3 is CASSTTGTANTGELFF. DNA of the CDR3: TGTGCCAGCAGCACTACCGGGACAGCGAACACCGGGGAGCTGTTTTTT. Looking up the rest from reference TRBV9 and TRBJ2-2 gives the full variable domain: DSGVTQTPKHLITATGQRVTLRCSPRSGDLSVYWYQQSLDQGLQFLIQYYNGEERAKGNILERFSAQQFPDLHSELNLSSLELGDSALYFCASSTTGTANTGELFFGEGSRLTVL.

The gene calls are TRBV19 and TRBJ2-1; 8 bases are a match to TRBD2. Germline CDR1 is LNHDA and CDR2 is SQIVND (reference sequence). Trimming removed 4 bases from V and 3 bases from J; junction bases left unmatched: 5. This CDR3 has 15 residues. The CDR3 coding sequence is TGTGCCAGTAGTACCCGGGGGGGTGACTACAATGAGCAGTTCTTC. Amino acid sequence: CASSTRGGDYNEQFF.

V is TRBV7-2 and J is TRBJ1-6; TRBD1 is a possible D gene (6 bases). V was cut by 1 base and J by 5 bases, with 9 bases left in between. CDR3 length: 15 amino acids. Germline V CDR1 and CDR2: SGHTA, FQGNSA. CDR3 loop: CASSLGSGDNSPLHF. CDR3 sequence (DNA): TGTGCCAGCAGCTTAGGGTCAGGGGATAATTCACCCCTCCACTTT.